This T cell receptor beta chain was obtained from a study of blood T cell repertoires in COVID-19. Study-level information: COVID-19 samples collected from the United States, Italy and Spain covered acute and convalescent phases. Sources were T cells, B-cell-depleted T cells, or PBMCs; the material itself was cDNA or gDNA.

This CDR3 is built from 15 residues. Germline loops: CDR1 SGDLS, CDR2 YYNGEE. The V gene lost 3 bases and the J gene lost 0 bases, with 10 bases spanning the gap. This table comes from immunoSEQ multiplex PCR, and its TCRdb copy is limited to in-frame clones, with some not included. The repertoire holds some 210,000 clones, with more than 70% as singletons. This receptor was identified in a woman in her 40s who had recovered from COVID-19. The V gene is TRBV9, the J gene TRBJ2-1; D call uncertain. Sequences were obtained from peripheral blood. The CDR3 protein is CASSGSFSSYNEQFF. The CDR3 DNA follows: TGTGCCAGCAGCGGGAGTTTTAGCTCCTACAATGAGCAGTTCTTC.